This entry features one T cell receptor (beta chain) sequence. Under the authors' procedure: Using reference gene primer amplification, nucleated cell counts were estimated. TCRdb's copy holds only in-frame clones and misses some; the assay was immunoSEQ multiplex PCR. The V and J calls and clone size were taken over from that table, and D and trimming were inferred from the DNA. Of about 49,000 clones listed, roughly four fifths were seen once; the top ten hold less than 3%. The data were obtained in a study of blood T cell repertoires in COVID-19. As for the study in general: Both acute and convalescent COVID-19 samples were obtained from the United States, Italy and Spain. Sample material is recorded as cDNA or gDNA derived from T cells, B-cell-depleted T cells, or PBMCs.

CDR1 is LNHDA, CDR2 SQIVND, per germline (reference sequence). V was pared by 6 bases and J by 3 bases, with 8 bases of the junction left unmatched. The length of the CDR3 is 15 residues. This chain links TRBV19 with TRBJ2-1; 7 bases are a match to TRBD2. This TCR derives from a woman in her sixties or seventies with acute or convalescent COVID-19. Material: peripheral blood. The DNA for the CDR3 is TGTGCCAGTAGGATCACTAGCGTCAACTACAATGAGCAGTTCTTC. It specifies CASRITSVNYNEQFF.